Below, 30 T cell receptor beta chains from the same sample are listed, as sequenced in a study of blood T cell repertoires in COVID-19. Produced via immunoSEQ multiplex PCR; TCRdb's table is partial and in-frame only. The sample comprises a few hundred thousand clones, about 90% of which are singletons, and roughly 0.84% rests with the top ten. The sample was peripheral blood. These receptors came from a man younger than 35 with COVID-19, enrolled during active disease.

This chain connects TRBV19 to TRBJ2-1; TRBD2 aligns across 8 bases. J lost 7 bases, V lost 5 bases, and 10 bases had no gene match. Germline values: CDR1 LNHDA, CDR2 SQIVND (reference sequence). This CDR3 comprises 15 residues. CDR3 region: CASSAGTRGWNEQFF. The CDR3 DNA is TGTGCCAGTAGTGCCGGGACTAGGGGCTGGAATGAGCAGTTCTTC.

The rearrangement links TRBV20-1 to TRBJ1-5, with 12 nucleotides matching TRBD1. The CDR3 runs 15 residues. In germline, CDR1 is DFQATT, CDR2 SNEGSKA (reference sequence). V trimming: 3 bases; J trimming: 7 bases; junction bases outside the gene matches: 7. The CDR3 sequence is CSASSGQGARQPQHF. CDR3 in DNA: TGCAGTGCTAGTTCGGGACAGGGGGCTAGGCAGCCCCAGCATTTT.

The J gene is TRBJ2-7, the V gene TRBV10-1, with 8 positions matching TRBD2. Trimming removed 5 bases from V and 7 bases from J; junction bases left unmatched: 7. The CDR3 is 13 amino acids. Germline V gives CDR1 WNHNN, CDR2 SYGVQD (reference sequence). DNA of the CDR3: TGCGCCAGCAGTCCGGGACCGGGGGGGGAGCAGTACTTC. Translating gives CASSPGPGGEQYF.

This chain links TRBV19 with TRBJ2-6, with D possibly being TRBD1 (5 bases). Germline assignment: CDR1 LNHDA and CDR2 SQIVND (reference sequence). V was shortened by 3 bases and J by 0 bases, with 12 bases between the two germline ends. The CDR3 length is 17 residues. CDR3 in DNA: TGTGCCAGTAGTATTAGACAGCTACTCTCTGGGGCCAACGTCCTGACTTTC. Translated, it gives CASSIRQLLSGANVLTF. Filled out from reference TRBV19 and TRBJ2-6, the complete variable domain reads DGGITQSPKYLFRKEGQNVTLSCEQNLNHDAMYWYRQDPGQGLRLIYYSQIVNDFQKGDIAEGYSVSREKKESFPLTVTSAQKNPTAFYLCASSIRQLLSGANVLTFGAGSRLTVL.

The chain recombines TRBV19 with TRBJ1-6, with D possibly matching TRBD1 (6 bases). The germline V gene encodes CDR1 LNHDA and CDR2 SQIVND (reference sequence). The CDR3 sequence is 16 residues long. The V gene lost 8 bases and the J gene lost 9 bases, with 23 bases spanning the gap. This CDR3 reads CASSIETGLNGSPLHF. The CDR3 DNA follows: TGTGCCAGTTCCATCGAGACAGGTTTGAATGGTTCACCCCTCCACTTT. The variable domain in full, completed from reference TRBV19 and TRBJ1-6, reads DGGITQSPKYLFRKEGQNVTLSCEQNLNHDAMYWYRQDPGQGLRLIYYSQIVNDFQKGDIAEGYSVSREKKESFPLTVTSAQKNPTAFYLCASSIETGLNGSPLHFGNGTRLTVT.

This chain uses TRBV4-1 with TRBJ1-5, with D unclear. CDR3 size: 14 residues. Germline loops: CDR1 MGHRA, CDR2 YSYEKL. Between the trimmed V and J ends, which lost 0 bases and 9 bases, there was a span of 12 bases. The CDR3 DNA sequence: TGCGCCAGCAGCCAAGAGGGCGGGCGGCCGCCCCAGCATTTT. This gives the protein CASSQEGGRPPQHF.

The chain is built from TRBV6-5 and TRBJ2-7; D remains ambiguous. Germline assignment: CDR1 MNHEY and CDR2 SVGAGI. The CDR3 loop spans 13 amino acids. The V end was cut by 0 bases, the J end by 3 bases, with 6 bases between. CDR3 sequence: CASSYSRGYEQYF. Here the CDR3 DNA reads TGTGCCAGCAGTTACTCTAGAGGCTACGAGCAGTACTTC.

V usage is TRBV5-1 and J usage is TRBJ2-7; 8 bases are a match to TRBD2. CDR1 is SGHRS and CDR2 is YFSETQ in the germline V gene. The CDR3 has 15 residues. V trimming: 4 bases; J trimming: 3 bases; junction bases outside the gene matches: 9. CDR3 sequence reads: CASSQGLGGDYEQYF. The DNA for the CDR3 is TGCGCCAGCAGCCAGGGACTAGGGGGGGACTACGAGCAGTACTTC.

V and J are TRBV2 and TRBJ1-5; D gene ambiguous. The CDR3 runs to 14 residues. The ends were cut back, 3 bases at V and 0 bases at J, with 6 bases in the middle. Germline V CDR1 and CDR2: SNHLY, FYNNEI. The DNA for the CDR3 is TGTGCCAGCAGTGACACCTATAGCAATCAGCCCCAGCATTTT. It specifies CASSDTYSNQPQHF.

The V gene is TRBV5-3, the J gene TRBJ1-2; D is ambiguous. TRBV5-3 is designated an ORF whose function remains uncertain. The CDR3 runs 14 residues. Trimming shortened V by 1 base and J by 4 bases, and 11 bases separated the two germline ends. The CDR3 region has the DNA TGTGCCAGAAGCTTGCCAGCGTACCTCTATGGCTACACCTTC. Translated, it gives CARSLPAYLYGYTF.

The V call is TRBV20-1, the J call TRBJ2-5, with 8 bases fitting TRBD1. Germline CDR1 is DFQATT and CDR2 is SNEGSKA (reference sequence). V was clipped by 3 bases and J by 4 bases; unmatched bases: 4. CDR3 length: 13 residues. The CDR3 nucleotides are TGCAGTGCTAGTGGACAGGGAAGAGAGACCCAGTACTTC. The encoded protein is CSASGQGRETQYF.

The chain carries TRBV5-1 and TRBJ1-1; no clear D gene. The germline V gene encodes CDR1 SGHRS and CDR2 YFSETQ. V was clipped by 1 base and J by 1 base, with 14 bases between them. CDR3 size: 16 residues. This CDR3 is CASSLRGRVSNTEAFF. The CDR3, as DNA: TGCGCCAGCAGCTTGCGAGGGCGGGTCTCGAACACTGAAGCTTTCTTT.

The gene calls are TRBV11-3 and TRBJ2-2; D gene ambiguous. Trimming removed 4 bases at V and 4 bases at J, with 10 bases between. CDR3 size: 14 residues. Germline V CDR1 and CDR2: SGHNT, YENEEA. The CDR3 protein is CASSSGAITGELFF. The CDR3 coding sequence is TGTGCCAGCAGCTCCGGAGCTATCACCGGGGAGCTGTTTTTT. The whole variable domain, filled in from reference TRBV11-3 and TRBJ2-2, reads EAGVVQSPRYKIIEKKQPVAFWCNPISGHNTLYWYLQNLGQGPELLIRYENEEAVDDSQLPKDRFSAERLKGVDSTLKIQPAELGDSAVYLCASSSGAITGELFFGEGSRLTVL.

In this sample, this clone turned up once. V usage is TRBV6-6 and J usage is TRBJ1-1, with D perhaps TRBD1 (5 bases). Germline lookup yields CDR1 MNHNY and CDR2 SVGAGI (reference sequence). CDR3 length equals 16 residues. V was trimmed by 2 bases and J by 0 bases, leaving 13 bases between them. The CDR3 sequence: CASSYGALAMNTEAFF. The CDR3 nucleotides are TGTGCCAGCAGTTACGGGGCGCTTGCCATGAACACTGAAGCTTTCTTT.

The gene calls are TRBV25-1 and TRBJ2-3; 11 bases line up with TRBD2. With 6 bases clipped from V and 4 bases from J, the junction kept 6 bases outside the gene matches. Germline V lookup: CDR1 MGHDK, CDR2 SYGVNS. The length of the CDR3 is 15 residues. DNA of the CDR3: TGTGCCAGCAGCGTAGCGGGAGGGGGGGCAGATACGCAGTATTTT. It encodes CASSVAGGGADTQYF.

This clone showed up just once. The chain joins TRBV6-5 to TRBJ2-3, with TRBD1 matching over 7 bases. With 5 bases clipped from V and 3 bases from J, the junction kept 8 bases outside the gene matches. The CDR3 spans 15 residues. Per germline, CDR1 MNHEY and CDR2 SVGAGI. Here the CDR3 reads CASSPHGQDTDTQYF. The CDR3 DNA is TGTGCCAGCAGTCCGCACGGACAGGATACAGATACGCAGTATTTT.

In regard to this clone: Relative to the germline gene, one junction end is altered; a read error may explain this. This chain links TRBV29-1 with TRBJ1-2, with TRBD1 identical over 9 bases. Germline V gene lookup returns CDR1 SQVTM and CDR2 ANQGSEA. CDR3 length: 13 amino acids. CDR3 in amino acids: CSVPFPGQGRYGF. In DNA form, the CDR3 reads TGCAGCGTCCCCTTCCCGGGACAGGGACGGTACGGCTTC.

The J gene is TRBJ1-2, the V gene TRBV6-5; D is unclear. The CDR3 sequence is 14 residues long. V shed 0 bases and J shed 8 bases, with 13 bases lying between them. In germline, CDR1 is MNHEY, CDR2 SVGAGI. The CDR3 region is CASSYSSLSWGYTF. The CDR3 DNA follows: TGTGCCAGCAGTTACTCGAGCTTGTCGTGGGGCTACACCTTC.

The chain has TRBV20-1 and TRBJ2-7; D is undetermined. This CDR3 comprises 11 residues. Germline CDR1 is DFQATT and CDR2 is SNEGSKA (reference sequence). Trimming removed 7 bases from V and 1 base from J, with 8 bases in between. The CDR3 coding sequence is TGCAGTGGGGCCCATTCCTACGAGCAGTACTTC. This sequence encodes CSGAHSYEQYF.

The chain combines TRBV2 with TRBJ2-2; D is perhaps TRBD2 (6 bases). V was pared by 1 base and J by 5 bases, with 8 bases between. Germline assignment: CDR1 SNHLY and CDR2 FYNNEI. The length of the CDR3 is 14 residues. The CDR3 DNA reads as TGTGCCAGCAGTGAAGTGCGGGGAACCGGGGAGCTGTTTTTT. This gives the protein CASSEVRGTGELFF.

This rearrangement joins TRBV24-1 to TRBJ1-5, with D possibly TRBD1 on 5 matching bases. The CDR3 length is 13 residues. Germline values: CDR1 KGHDR, CDR2 SFDVKD. V lost 9 bases and J 2 bases, leaving 10 bases between the germline ends. CDR3 bases: TGTGCCACCGGGAAGACAGGCAATCAGCCCCAGCATTTT. As protein: CATGKTGNQPQHF.

The chain uses TRBV18 and TRBJ2-1, with 16 nucleotides matching TRBD2. With 3 bases clipped from V and 5 bases from J, the junction kept 4 bases outside the gene matches. Germline CDR1 and CDR2: KGHSH and LQKENI. This CDR3 is 17 amino acids long. This CDR3 reads CASSPPGLAGGDNEQFF. In DNA form, the CDR3 reads TGTGCCAGCTCACCGCCGGGACTAGCGGGAGGGGACAATGAGCAGTTCTTC.

This clone was found once. This chain connects TRBV7-9 to TRBJ2-1; D gene ambiguous. Trimming left V 1 base short and J 7 bases short, with 8 bases between. The CDR3 is 13 amino acids. Germline V lookup: CDR1 SEHNR, CDR2 FQNEAQ (reference sequence). The CDR3 protein is CASSLGAENEQFF. The CDR3 DNA sequence: TGTGCCAGCAGCTTAGGCGCGGAGAATGAGCAGTTCTTC.

The V and J genes are TRBV5-5 and TRBJ2-3; D is perhaps TRBD2 (5 bases). CDR3 length: 13 residues. V was shortened by 3 bases and J by 4 bases, with 9 bases between the two germline ends. Germline V CDR1 and CDR2: SGHKS, YYEKEE (reference sequence). Here the CDR3 reads CASSSPGADTQYF. Here the CDR3 DNA reads TGTGCCAGCAGCTCCCCCGGGGCAGATACGCAGTATTTT.

V usage is TRBV19 and J usage is TRBJ2-2; 11 bases align to TRBD2. The germline V gene encodes CDR1 LNHDA and CDR2 SQIVND (reference sequence). The V segment lost 3 bases and the J segment 7 bases; nucleotides outside the gene matches: 22. This CDR3 has 21 amino acids. The CDR3 reads CASSMAHLQTSGIVGDGELFF. The CDR3 region has the DNA TGTGCCAGTAGTATGGCCCACCTTCAGACTAGCGGGATCGTCGGCGACGGGGAGCTGTTTTTT.

This chain joins TRBV5-1 and TRBJ2-2; 9 positions match TRBD1. The CDR3 contains 15 residues. Germline V gene sequence: CDR1 SGHRS, CDR2 YFSETQ. J was trimmed by 5 bases and V by 4 bases; bases with no gene match: 6. The CDR3 DNA sequence: TGCGCCAGCAGCCCCAGACAGGGGGTGACCGGGGAGCTGTTTTTT. Translation gives CASSPRQGVTGELFF.

The chain recombines TRBV30 with TRBJ1-4, with D uncertain. Between the trimmed V and J ends, which lost 4 bases and 2 bases, there was a span of 11 bases. This CDR3 region has 14 residues. Germline V gives CDR1 GTSNPN, CDR2 SVGIG (reference sequence). Here the CDR3 reads CAWKRAATNEKLFF. The CDR3, as DNA: TGTGCCTGGAAGCGGGCAGCCACTAATGAAAAACTGTTTTTT.

V is TRBV27 and J is TRBJ1-1; a possible D gene is TRBD1 (5 bases). The germline gives CDR1 MNHEY, CDR2 SMNVEV (reference sequence). V shed 3 bases and J shed 5 bases, with 16 bases lying between them. The CDR3 contains 15 residues. This CDR3 is CASSFGAQGGTEAFF. The CDR3, as DNA: TGTGCCAGCAGTTTCGGTGCCCAGGGTGGGACTGAAGCTTTCTTT.

The rearrangement links TRBV30 to TRBJ1-2, with 7 bases identical to TRBD1. The V gene end was trimmed by 5 bases and the J gene end by 4 bases; junction bases not matched to a gene: 7. Germline CDR1 reads GTSNPN; CDR2 reads SVGIG (reference sequence). The CDR3 covers 13 residues. The CDR3 nucleotides are TGTGCCTGGGCCGGGGACAGATTCTATGGCTACACCTTC. It translates to CAWAGDRFYGYTF.

The chain carries TRBV10-3 and TRBJ2-1; 10 bases are shared with TRBD1. The CDR3 extends over 19 amino acids. J lost 0 bases, V lost 5 bases, and 13 bases had no gene match. Looked up from germline, CDR1 is ENHRY and CDR2 is SYGVKD. For the CDR3, the DNA is TGTGCCATCAGTCCCCTTAATCCGGGACAGGGGAGCTCCTACAATGAGCAGTTCTTC. Its translation is CAISPLNPGQGSSYNEQFF.